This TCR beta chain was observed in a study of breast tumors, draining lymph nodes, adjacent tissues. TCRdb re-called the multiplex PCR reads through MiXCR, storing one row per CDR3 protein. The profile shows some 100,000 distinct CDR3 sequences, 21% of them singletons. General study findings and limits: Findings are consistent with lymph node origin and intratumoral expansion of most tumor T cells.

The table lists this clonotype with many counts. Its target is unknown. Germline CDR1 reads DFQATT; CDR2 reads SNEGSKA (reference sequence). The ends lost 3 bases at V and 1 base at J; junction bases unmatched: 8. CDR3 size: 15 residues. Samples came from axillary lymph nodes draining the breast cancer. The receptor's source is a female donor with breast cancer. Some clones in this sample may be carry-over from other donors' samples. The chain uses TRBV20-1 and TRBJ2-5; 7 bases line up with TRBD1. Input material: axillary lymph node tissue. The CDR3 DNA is TGCAGTGCTAGGCCGGGACAGCGAACCCAAGAGACCCAGTACTTC. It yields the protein CSARPGQRTQETQYF.